Listed below are T cell receptor beta chains from one sample, sequenced in a study of CD4+ T cells in melanoma. TCRdb keeps only in-frame clones here, not all; method: immunoSEQ multiplex PCR. The table shows 10,000 to 12,000 clones, with over 55% occurring only once. The sequencing sample was made of cells from a culture (not recorded whether cultured in vitro). These receptors were taken from a human donor with melanoma. CDR3s leave out the opening cysteine and the closing phenylalanine or tryptophan.

j_call: TRBJ1-2
v_call: TRBV2
cdr3_aa: ASRGDRVVYGYT

j_call: TRBJ2-7
v_call: TRBV6-5
cdr3_aa: ASSYSGTASYEQY

j_call: TRBJ2-7
v_call: TRBV6-1
cdr3_aa: ARGEGGIYEQY

j_call: TRBJ2-3
v_call: TRBV5-1
cdr3_aa: ASSFQGADTQY

j_call: TRBJ1-1
v_call: TRBV10-3
cdr3_aa: AISTGGEGNTEAF

j_call: TRBJ1-4
v_call: TRBV30
cdr3_aa: AWSRDREEKLF

j_call: TRBJ1-2
v_call: TRBV20-1
cdr3_aa: SASQGYGYT

j_call: TRBJ2-1
v_call: TRBV7-3
cdr3_aa: ASSFWSGHEQF

j_call: TRBJ2-7
v_call: TRBV6-6
cdr3_aa: ASSIPTRGGKPEQY

j_call: TRBJ2-1
v_call: TRBV18
cdr3_aa: ASRRPVESSYNEQF

j_call: TRBJ2-3
v_call: TRBV30
cdr3_aa: AWSAASGTTDTQY

j_call: TRBJ1-1
v_call: TRBV11-2
cdr3_aa: ASSLEFGKMNTEAF

j_call: TRBJ2-3
v_call: TRBV23-1
cdr3_aa: ASSHLRLAGASGADTQY

j_call: TRBJ1-1
v_call: TRBV11-1
cdr3_aa: ASNLDRWNTEAF

j_call: TRBJ1-1
v_call: TRBV19
cdr3_aa: ASSRGTMRALNTEAF

j_call: TRBJ2-2
v_call: TRBV5-1
cdr3_aa: ASSLGRGPTGELF

j_call: TRBJ2-3
v_call: TRBV6-1
cdr3_aa: ASSISAGRWDTQY

j_call: TRBJ2-2
v_call: TRBV4-1
cdr3_aa: ASSQDRAFTGGHANTGELF

j_call: TRBJ1-5
v_call: TRBV2
cdr3_aa: ASSGQGGRPQH

j_call: TRBJ2-5
v_call: TRBV6-6
cdr3_aa: ASSYSGTQY

j_call: TRBJ1-1
v_call: TRBV5-4
cdr3_aa: ASSLYERLNTEAF

j_call: TRBJ1-6
v_call: TRBV12-5
cdr3_aa: ASGLGQGSDSPLH

j_call: TRBJ1-1
v_call: TRBV5-1
cdr3_aa: ASSWGTGMNTEAF

j_call: TRBJ2-1
v_call: TRBV11-3
cdr3_aa: ASSPRLAGRDEQF

j_call: TRBJ2-3
v_call: TRBV27
cdr3_aa: ASSAGHGRASTDTQY

j_call: TRBJ1-5
v_call: TRBV19
cdr3_aa: ASSIQVGPQPQH

j_call: TRBJ1-1
v_call: TRBV2
cdr3_aa: ASRADRTVNTEAF

j_call: TRBJ1-2
v_call: TRBV27
cdr3_aa: ASREPGRGYT

j_call: TRBJ2-1
v_call: TRBV10-2
cdr3_aa: ASSEETSNEQF

j_call: TRBJ1-3
v_call: TRBV5-1
cdr3_aa: ASSLYLSGNTIY

j_call: TRBJ1-1
v_call: TRBV11-1
cdr3_aa: ASSSVLDTEAF

j_call: TRBJ1-2
v_call: TRBV4-2
cdr3_aa: ASSFLANYGYT

j_call: TRBJ2-1
v_call: TRBV29-1
cdr3_aa: SVVGRRNEQF